These T cell receptor beta chains were read from a single sample in a study of Graves' ophthalmopathy and Graves' hyperthyroidism. TCRdb analysed the multiplex PCR reads with MiXCR anew, one entry per CDR3 protein. The sample lists about 150,000 distinct CDR3 sequences, approximately 40% occurring once. Source material: peripheral blood. The receptor set was obtained from a woman in her forties with Graves' ophthalmopathy. The CDR3 runs from the conserved cysteine through the conserved F or W. Each record gives: D gene, V gene, J gene, clone size, CDR3 DNA, CDR3 protein. The D gene is left open where the match is weak. Expanded clones get a size class; other rows say once, few or many, or leave the size out.

-	TRBV14	TRBJ2-2	many	TGTGCCAGCAGCCAATCTCTGTCCGGGGAGCTGTTTTTT	CASSQSLSGELFF
-	TRBV7-9	TRBJ1-1	many	TGTGCCAGCAGCCGCCCGGGCAGACCGAACACTGAAGCTTTCTTT	CASSRPGRPNTEAFF
-	TRBV6-1	TRBJ2-7	many	TGTGCCAGCAGCCGGGACCTACGCTCCTACGAGCAGTACTTC	CASSRDLRSYEQYF
TRBD2	TRBV6-1	TRBJ2-7	-	TGTGCCAGCAGAGGACTAGCCCCTCTACTAGACGAGCAGTACTTC	CASRGLAPLLDEQYF
-	TRBV20-1	TRBJ1-2	-	TGCAGTGCTAGAGGCCTCGGCCGCGCATATGGCTACACCTTC	CSARGLGRAYGYTF
TRBD1	TRBV6-5	TRBJ1-1	many	TGTGCCAGCAATTCCCACAGGGGCACTGAAGCTTTCTTT	CASNSHRGTEAFF
-	TRBV7-9	TRBJ2-2	-	TGTGCCAGCAGCCCCCCTAGGAACACCGGGGAGCTGTTTTTT	CASSPPRNTGELFF
-	TRBV6-2/TRBV6-3	TRBJ1-5	-	TGTGCCAGCACCCCCGCAATCATGAATCAGCCCCAGCATTTT	CASTPAIMNQPQHF
-	TRBV12-5	TRBJ2-5	many	TGTGCTAGTTCGGGGGCTGGGGAGACCCAGTACTTC	CASSGAGETQYF
-	TRBV28	TRBJ2-5	-	TGTGCCAGCAGTTTGTCCGAGATGGAGACCCAGTACTTC	CASSLSEMETQYF
-	TRBV11-2	TRBJ2-5	many	TGTGCCAGCAGCTTTACCGGCCAAGAGACCCAGTACTTC	CASSFTGQETQYF
TRBD1	TRBV6-2/TRBV6-3	TRBJ1-5	many	TGTGCCAGCAGTGATACCGGGACAGGTGGCAATCAGCCCCAGCATTTT	CASSDTGTGGNQPQHF
-	TRBV28	TRBJ1-2	-	TGTGCCAGCAGTCTCTACTTCGGGGCGGGCGGCTACACCTTC	CASSLYFGAGGYTF
TRBD2	TRBV6-5	TRBJ2-7	-	TGTGCCAGCAGTTACTGGGGGACTAGCGGTACCTACGAGCAGTACTTC	CASSYWGTSGTYEQYF
-	TRBV12-3/TRBV12-4	TRBJ1-3	many	TGTGCCAGCAGGGATAGTTCCTCCTCTGGAAACACCATATATTTT	CASRDSSSSGNTIYF
-	TRBV6-1	TRBJ2-2	-	TGTGCCAGCAGCTCCCCCCAGTCCGGGGAGCTGTTTTTT	CASSSPQSGELFF
TRBD1	TRBV28	TRBJ2-7	many	TGTGCCAGCAGTTTTCCCCGGGACAGGGTGAACGAGCAGTACTTC	CASSFPRDRVNEQYF
-	TRBV6-1	TRBJ2-2	-	TGTGCCAGCCGACCCTACATGAACACCGGGGAGCTGTTTTTT	CASRPYMNTGELFF
-	TRBV6-5	TRBJ1-2	many	TGTGCCAGCAGTTCCCCCAGCCTCCGGGGCAACTATGGCTACACCTTC	CASSSPSLRGNYGYTF
-	TRBV28	TRBJ2-4	many	TGTGCCAGCAGCATCGATCTAGCCAAAAACATTCAGTACTTC	CASSIDLAKNIQYF
-	TRBV28	TRBJ1-5	once	TGTGCCAGCAAGCTAGCGGGGATGCGGTTGGAGCCCCAGCATTTT	CASKLAGMRLEPQHF
-	TRBV12-3/TRBV12-4	TRBJ2-7	-	TGCGCCAGCAGAAGTGGGAGGGAGCAGTACTTC	CASRSGREQYF
-	TRBV6-1	TRBJ2-7	-	TGTGCCAGCAGCGCCCCCCTAACTTACGAGCAGTACTTC	CASSAPLTYEQYF
TRBD1	TRBV7-2	TRBJ2-7	many	TGTGCCAGCAGCTCAGGCGGGACAGGGGGTTCAAAGAAGTACTTC	CASSSGGTGGSKKYF
-	TRBV29-1	TRBJ2-5	many	TGCAGCGTTAGGTTCTATCAAGAGACCCAGTACTTC	CSVRFYQETQYF
-	TRBV10-3	TRBJ2-5	-	TGTGCCATCAGTGAGAACAACGAGACCCAGTACTTC	CAISENNETQYF
TRBD1	TRBV2	TRBJ2-7	many	TGTGCCAGCTCCCGAGAGGGGGCTAAAGAGCAGTACTTC	CASSREGAKEQYF
TRBD1	TRBV7-2	TRBJ2-7	-	TGTGCCAGCAGCTTAGTCCCCGGGACAGGGAACGAGCAGTACTTC	CASSLVPGTGNEQYF
-	TRBV27	TRBJ1-1	few	TGTGCCAGCAGTATCCCAGGGCGGACTGAAGCTTTCTTT	CASSIPGRTEAFF
TRBD2	TRBV28	TRBJ2-7	-	TGTGCCAGCAGTATCAGGACTAGCGGCTACGAGCAGTACTTC	CASSIRTSGYEQYF
TRBD1	TRBV20-1	TRBJ1-2	many	TGCAGTGCTAGACCCCGGACAGGGAACTATGGCTACACCTTC	CSARPRTGNYGYTF
-	TRBV6-5	TRBJ1-2	many	TGTGCCAGCAGTTATCGTGAGAACTATGGCTACACCTTC	CASSYRENYGYTF
-	TRBV6-5	TRBJ1-2	-	TGTGCCAGCAGTTCCCGAGTCGAGCCCTATGGCTACACCTTC	CASSSRVEPYGYTF
TRBD1	TRBV18	TRBJ1-2	many	TGTGCCAGCTCACCATACGAGGGACAGTACTATGGCTACACCTTC	CASSPYEGQYYGYTF
-	TRBV28	TRBJ2-4	many	TGTGCCAGCAGTTTACTCAGGGGCCAGGGGAACATTCAGTACTTC	CASSLLRGQGNIQYF
-	TRBV5-5	TRBJ1-5	many	TGTGCCAGCAGCTCGGCAGTCAATCAGCCCCAGCATTTT	CASSSAVNQPQHF
TRBD1	TRBV6-2/TRBV6-3	TRBJ2-5	-	TGTGCCAGCAGCTCCGGGACAGGGGACGTAGAGACCCAGTACTTC	CASSSGTGDVETQYF
-	TRBV12-3/TRBV12-4	TRBJ2-7	-	TGTGCCAGCAGTTTCGGGTTTACCTACGAGCAGTACTTC	CASSFGFTYEQYF
-	TRBV6-2/TRBV6-3	TRBJ2-7	-	TGTGCCAGCGCAAACGGCGGAAACTCCTACGAGCAGTACTTC	CASANGGNSYEQYF
TRBD2	TRBV6-2/TRBV6-3	TRBJ2-7	once	TGTGCCAGCAACCAACTAGCGGGAGTGGCGAGATACGAGCAGTACTTC	CASNQLAGVARYEQYF
-	TRBV15	TRBJ1-1	-	TGTGCCACCAGCAGAGTAACAGTCAACACTGAAGCTTTCTTT	CATSRVTVNTEAFF